A single sample is the source of the 32 T cell receptor beta chains below, sequenced in a study of cytomegalovirus exposure and HLA in healthy donors. Here immunoSEQ multiplex PCR was the method, and the copy in TCRdb shows in-frame clones only, minus some. The table includes more than 300,000 clones, roughly 89% detected once. Material: PBMCs. These receptors were taken from a woman under 30 in good health and CMV-seronegative.

This chain joins TRBV5-1 and TRBJ2-7; 12 nucleotides align to TRBD2. The CDR3 covers 16 residues. Germline V lookup: CDR1 SGHRS, CDR2 YFSETQ. J was trimmed by 1 base and V by 4 bases; bases with no gene match: 6. CDR3 bases: TGCGCCAGCAGCCTAGGACTAGCGGGACCTTCCTACGAGCAGTACTTC. It encodes CASSLGLAGPSYEQYF. The complete variable domain, with remaining parts taken from reference TRBV5-1 and TRBJ2-7, reads KAGVTQTPRYLIKTRGQQVTLSCSPISGHRSVSWYQQTPGQGLQFLFEYFSETQRNKGNFPGRFSGRQFSNSRSEMNVSTLELGDSALYLCASSLGLAGPSYEQYFGPGTRLTVT.

This clone was detected a few times. This chain links TRBV2 with TRBJ2-2, with 7 bases fitting TRBD2. V lost 5 bases and J lost 6; bases outside the gene matches: 9. This CDR3 is 15 amino acids long. Germline CDR1 and CDR2: SNHLY and FYNNEI. The CDR3: CASSSGDLSPGELFF. In nucleotides, the CDR3 is TGTGCCAGCAGTAGCGGGGACCTATCGCCCGGGGAGCTGTTTTTT.

A few counts support this clone. V and J are TRBV5-1 and TRBJ1-2; D may be TRBD1 (5 bases). The length of the CDR3 is 13 residues. Trimming left V 4 bases short and J 8 bases short, with 15 bases between. Germline CDR1 reads SGHRS; CDR2 reads YFSETQ. CDR3 in DNA: TGCGCCAGCAGCCCCGACAGTCTCGGAGGCTACACCTTC. Protein sequence: CASSPDSLGGYTF.

V usage is TRBV7-9 and J usage is TRBJ1-5; D gene uncertain. Germline CDR1 and CDR2: SEHNR and FQNEAQ (reference sequence). CDR3 length equals 15 residues. The V end lost 1 base, the J end lost 0 bases, and 7 bases lay between the germline ends. The CDR3 sequence is CASSLGHNSNQPQHF. For the CDR3, the DNA is TGTGCCAGCAGCTTAGGACACAATAGCAATCAGCCCCAGCATTTT.

As regards this clone: Other nucleotide sequences in the sample specify the same CDR3. The V gene is TRBV4-2, the J gene TRBJ1-5; D is undetermined. Germline V gene lookup returns CDR1 LGHNA and CDR2 YNFKEQ. The V end lost 0 bases, the J end lost 7 bases, and 7 bases lay between the germline ends. The CDR3 has 13 residues. The CDR3 DNA reads TGTGCCAGCAGCCAAGACCTAGGACAGCCCCAGCATTTT. Protein product: CASSQDLGQPQHF.

The chain uses TRBV5-1 and TRBJ2-1; 13 bases line up with TRBD2. The CDR3 covers 18 residues. Germline lookup yields CDR1 SGHRS and CDR2 YFSETQ. Germline trimming cut 4 bases from V and 9 bases from J; bases unmatched to any gene: 16. In nucleotides, the CDR3 is TGCGCCAGCAGCCCGGAAGCGCTACTAGCGGGAGGGCTTCCTGAGCAGTTCTTC. Its protein is CASSPEALLAGGLPEQFF.

The chain carries TRBV27 and TRBJ2-7; D gene ambiguous. The CDR3 is 14 residues long. Trimming shortened V by 6 bases and J by 12 bases, and 24 bases separated the two germline ends. Germline assignment: CDR1 MNHEY and CDR2 SMNVEV (reference sequence). This CDR3 reads CASSPNWVAARLYF. CDR3 in DNA: TGTGCCAGCAGCCCGAATTGGGTAGCAGCTCGCCTGTACTTC.

The CDR3 sequence: CATSRDRPGIGTGGNQPQHF. In nucleotides, the CDR3 is TGTGCCACCAGCAGAGATCGGCCGGGCATAGGGACAGGGGGCAATCAGCCCCAGCATTTT. The rearrangement joins TRBV15 to TRBJ1-5, with 10 bases aligning to TRBD1. Looked up from germline, CDR1 is LNHNV and CDR2 is YYDKDF (reference sequence). The CDR3 is 20 residues long. The ends lost 0 bases at V and 2 bases at J; junction bases unmatched: 13.

The chain has TRBV7-2 and TRBJ1-2; 9 bases are a match to TRBD1. The germline V gene has CDR1 SGHTA and CDR2 FQGNSA. This CDR3 has 14 residues. Losses at the gene ends were 0 bases for V and 5 bases for J; bases not matched to a gene: 1. CDR3 DNA sequence: TGTGCCAGCAGCTTAGCCGACAGGGGGTATGGCTACACCTTC. Translating gives CASSLADRGYGYTF.

The genes are TRBV18 and TRBJ1-2; 12 nucleotides align to TRBD1. After removal of 1 base from V and 7 bases from J, the junction contained 7 bases not matched to a gene. The length of the CDR3 is 16 residues. Germline values: CDR1 KGHSH, CDR2 LQKENI. The CDR3 here is CASSPLRGQGASGYTF. The CDR3 bases are TGTGCCAGCTCACCACTTAGGGGACAGGGGGCCTCTGGCTACACCTTC.

The chain has TRBV19 and TRBJ2-7, with D perhaps matching TRBD1 (6 bases). There are 14 residues in the CDR3. Germline CDR1 and CDR2: LNHDA and SQIVND (reference sequence). V dropped 7 bases and J dropped 4 bases, with 17 bases sitting between them. CDR3 residues: CASTRAGEMYEQYF. CDR3 in DNA: TGTGCCAGTACCCGGGCAGGGGAAATGTACGAGCAGTACTTC.

The chain has TRBV11-1 and TRBJ2-7; 9 bases fit TRBD1. The ends lost 7 bases at V and 5 bases at J; junction bases unmatched: 12. The CDR3 totals 15 residues. Looked up from germline, CDR1 is SGHAT and CDR2 is FQDESV (reference sequence). The CDR3 sequence is CASTTLGTGYHEQYF. The CDR3 DNA sequence: TGTGCCAGCACTACACTTGGGACAGGGTACCACGAGCAGTACTTC.

CDR3 protein: CATQPGQGRELFF. The CDR3 DNA follows: TGTGCCACCCAACCGGGACAGGGCCGGGAGCTGTTTTTT. This chain uses TRBV30 with TRBJ2-2, with 9 bases fitting TRBD1. Trimming took 8 bases from V and 9 from J; bases not matched to a gene: 10. This CDR3 contains 13 residues. The V gene's germline CDR1 is GTSNPN and CDR2 SVGIG (reference sequence). Variable domain in full (rest from reference TRBV30 and TRBJ2-2): SQTIHQWPATLVQPVGSPLSLECTVEGTSNPNLYWYRQAAGRGLQLLFYSVGIGQISSEVPQNLSASRPQDRQFILSSKKLLLSDSGFYLCATQPGQGRELFFGEGSRLTVL.

The chain carries TRBV4-3 and TRBJ1-2; 8 bases are a match to TRBD1. J gave up 4 bases and V 6 bases, and 7 bases lay outside the gene matches. The germline CDR1 and CDR2 sequences are LGHNA and YSLEER. The CDR3 is 14 residues long. CDR3 DNA sequence: TGCGCCAGCAGTCCGGACAGGGCTTCCTATGGCTACACCTTC. Its protein product is CASSPDRASYGYTF.

The chain is built from TRBV7-8 and TRBJ2-3; 8 bases are shared with TRBD2. After removal of 4 bases from V and 3 bases from J, the junction contained 9 bases not matched to a gene. The CDR3 consists of 16 residues. Germline values: CDR1 SGHVS, CDR2 FQNEAQ. CDR3 sequence (DNA): TGTGCCAGCAGCTCCCTTAATGCGGGAGGTACAGATACGCAGTATTTT. Its protein is CASSSLNAGGTDTQYF. The whole variable domain, remainder taken from reference TRBV7-8 and TRBJ2-3, is GAGVSQSPRYKVAKRGQDVALRCDPISGHVSLFWYQQALGQGPEFLTYFQNEAQLDKSGLPSDRFFAERPEGSVSTLKIQRTQQEDSAVYLCASSSLNAGGTDTQYFGPGTRLTVL.

This clone has only a few counts. The chain carries TRBV4-3 and TRBJ1-4; D ambiguous. Germline lookup yields CDR1 LGHNA and CDR2 YSLEER. This CDR3 is 16 amino acids long. V was trimmed by 1 base and J by 0 bases, leaving 9 bases between them. The CDR3 reads CASSQAPAATNEKLFF. Here the CDR3 DNA reads TGCGCCAGCAGCCAAGCGCCGGCGGCAACTAATGAAAAACTGTTTTTT.

The V gene is TRBV19, the J gene TRBJ1-2; D gene uncertain. Germline V gene lookup returns CDR1 LNHDA and CDR2 SQIVND (reference sequence). Trimming took off 5 bases at V and 8 bases at J, with 12 bases between the two ends. The CDR3 consists of 12 residues. The CDR3 bases are TGTGCCAGTAGTGCCGGGTCTCAAGGCTACACCTTC. Its translation: CASSAGSQGYTF. Complete variable domain (other parts from reference TRBV19 and TRBJ1-2): DGGITQSPKYLFRKEGQNVTLSCEQNLNHDAMYWYRQDPGQGLRLIYYSQIVNDFQKGDIAEGYSVSREKKESFPLTVTSAQKNPTAFYLCASSAGSQGYTFGSGTRLTVV.

The chain links TRBV7-9 to TRBJ2-3; 9 positions agree with TRBD2. The germline gives CDR1 SEHNR, CDR2 FQNEAQ (reference sequence). The CDR3 extends over 17 amino acids. V dropped 5 bases and J dropped 2; count of bases not matched to a gene: 11. The CDR3 DNA reads as TGTGCCAGCAGCCTAGACAGAGCGGGAGGCCTCACAGATACGCAGTATTTT. This encodes CASSLDRAGGLTDTQYF.

The chain carries TRBV29-1 and TRBJ1-4, with D possibly matching TRBD1 (5 bases). Germline assignment: CDR1 SQVTM and CDR2 ANQGSEA. The CDR3 totals 14 residues. V dropped 4 bases and J dropped 8 bases, with 17 bases sitting between them. The CDR3 here is CSVGVGAGREKLFF. CDR3 DNA: TGCAGCGTTGGGGTGGGCGCAGGGCGGGAAAAACTGTTTTTT.

V gene TRBV6-1 combines with J gene TRBJ1-4; perhaps TRBD1 as D (6 bases). Germline V gives CDR1 MNHNS, CDR2 SASEGT. The CDR3 contains 15 residues. Deletions cut 6 bases from V and 10 bases from J, with 21 bases between. The CDR3 DNA is TGTGCCAGCAGCGACCCCGGGACATCCGTTGGAAAACTGTTTTTT. It specifies CASSDPGTSVGKLFF.

The chain recombines TRBV9 with TRBJ2-7, with 12 bases lining up with TRBD2. V lost 0 bases to trimming and J lost 5 bases; unmatched junction nucleotides: 3. Germline V lookup: CDR1 SGDLS, CDR2 YYNGEE. The CDR3 spans 15 residues. CDR3 DNA: TGTGCCAGCAGCGTAGAGACTAGCGGGAGCCACGAGCAGTACTTC. Its protein product is CASSVETSGSHEQYF.

In the case of this clone: The same CDR3 also results from other DNA sequences found in this sample. The gene calls are TRBV7-2 and TRBJ1-5; TRBD1 might be the D (5 bases). The V gene lost 1 base and the J gene lost 0 bases, with 7 bases spanning the gap. Germline-derived CDR1 and CDR2 are SGHTA and FQGNSA. CDR3 size: 15 residues. The DNA of the CDR3 is TGTGCCAGCAGCTTAGTAGGGGATAGCAATCAGCCCCAGCATTTT. It codes for CASSLVGDSNQPQHF.

This rearrangement joins TRBV28 to TRBJ2-7, with TRBD2 identical over 10 bases. The CDR3 extends over 16 amino acids. CDR1 is MDHEN and CDR2 is SYDVKM in the germline V gene. Trimming cost V 5 bases and J 2 bases; bases outside gene matches: 9. DNA of the CDR3: TGTGCCAGCAGTACGACCGGGACTAGCGCAACCTACGAGCAGTACTTC. It specifies CASSTTGTSATYEQYF.

The sample holds one count of this clone. V gene TRBV7-3 combines with J gene TRBJ2-3; a weak D match, TRBD1 (6 bases). V gave up 4 bases and J gave up 4 bases, with 12 bases separating them. Per germline, CDR1 SGHTA and CDR2 FQGTGA. The CDR3 runs to 14 residues. This CDR3 is CASSSRGPADTQYF. The CDR3 DNA reads TGTGCCAGCAGCTCCAGGGGTCCGGCAGATACGCAGTATTTT.

V is TRBV6-5 and J is TRBJ1-1; 7 bases match TRBD1. Germline CDR1 is MNHEY and CDR2 is SVGAGI. V was pared by 6 bases and J by 13 bases, with 11 bases of the junction left unmatched. The CDR3 spans 12 residues. CDR3 residues: CASSSPAGGSFF. CDR3 coding DNA: TGTGCCAGCAGCTCACCGGCAGGGGGGAGTTTCTTT.

The chain joins TRBV7-9 to TRBJ2-7; 7 bases match TRBD2. CDR1 SEHNR and CDR2 FQNEAQ come from the germline V gene (reference sequence). The CDR3 consists of 14 residues. The junction had 6 bases not matched to a gene; V was cut back by 5 bases and J by 2 bases. This chain's CDR3 is CASSLAAGAYEQYF. DNA of the CDR3: TGTGCCAGCAGCCTGGCCGCGGGAGCCTACGAGCAGTACTTC. Together with reference TRBV7-9 and TRBJ2-7, the CDR3 gives the full variable domain: DTGVSQNPRHKITKRGQNVTFRCDPISEHNRLYWYRQTLGQGPEFLTYFQNEAQLEKSRLLSDRFSAERPKGSFSTLEIQRTEQGDSAMYLCASSLAAGAYEQYFGPGTRLTVT.

The chain joins TRBV5-4 to TRBJ1-4; TRBD1 matches at 9 bases. The J segment lost 7 bases and the V segment lost 6 bases, leaving 7 bases of the junction unmatched. CDR3 length equals 14 residues. The germline CDR1 and CDR2 sequences are SGHNT and YYREEE (reference sequence). DNA of the CDR3: TGTGCCAGCACAACAGGGGGCGCGACTGAAAAACTGTTTTTT. Amino acid sequence: CASTTGGATEKLFF.

V gene TRBV29-1 combines with J gene TRBJ1-1; 8 nucleotides agree with TRBD1. Per germline, CDR1 SQVTM and CDR2 ANQGSEA. V lost 8 bases to trimming and J lost 3 bases; unmatched junction nucleotides: 5. This CDR3 comprises 12 residues. In nucleotides, the CDR3 is TGCAGCCTCGGACAGGGTGACACTGAAGCTTTCTTT. Its protein is CSLGQGDTEAFF.

This chain links TRBV6-8 with TRBJ1-2, with 9 positions matching TRBD1. From germline, CDR1 is MNHGY and CDR2 SAAAGT. The CDR3 extends over 17 amino acids. Trimming at V came to 5 bases and at J to 7 bases, leaving 17 bases not matched to a gene. CDR3 amino acids: CASSHSLGDRAWSGYTF. Written as DNA, the CDR3 is TGTGCCAGCAGTCATTCTCTTGGGGACAGGGCCTGGAGTGGCTACACCTTC.

Here the CDR3 reads CASSLGGTGRGSEQYF. CDR3 bases: TGTGCCAGCAGCTTAGGAGGTACCGGGAGGGGGTCCGAGCAGTACTTC. The chain employs TRBV7-9 and TRBJ2-7, with 8 bases matching TRBD2. CDR3 size: 16 residues. Unmatched junction bases numbered 11, after V lost 1 base and J lost 6 bases. CDR1 is SEHNR, CDR2 FQNEAQ, per germline (reference sequence).

The rearrangement uses TRBV18 and TRBJ2-1; D not resolved. The CDR3 is 19 amino acids. Trimming pared 2 bases from V and 2 bases from J, leaving 22 bases between. Per the germline V gene, CDR1 is KGHSH and CDR2 is LQKENI. The CDR3 reads CASSPTMPVFGITYNEQFF. DNA for the CDR3: TGTGCCAGCTCACCAACTATGCCGGTCTTCGGTATAACCTACAATGAGCAGTTCTTC.

Note on this clone: At one end, the junction sequence differs from germline, possibly due to a read error. V and J are TRBV6-5 and TRBJ1-2; D unclear. The germline CDR1 and CDR2 sequences are MNHEY and SVGAGI. The CDR3 has 15 residues. The DNA for the CDR3 is TGTGCCAGCAGTTACTCGAAAACTTCAAACTCTGGCTACACCTTC. It encodes CASSYSKTSNSGYTF.